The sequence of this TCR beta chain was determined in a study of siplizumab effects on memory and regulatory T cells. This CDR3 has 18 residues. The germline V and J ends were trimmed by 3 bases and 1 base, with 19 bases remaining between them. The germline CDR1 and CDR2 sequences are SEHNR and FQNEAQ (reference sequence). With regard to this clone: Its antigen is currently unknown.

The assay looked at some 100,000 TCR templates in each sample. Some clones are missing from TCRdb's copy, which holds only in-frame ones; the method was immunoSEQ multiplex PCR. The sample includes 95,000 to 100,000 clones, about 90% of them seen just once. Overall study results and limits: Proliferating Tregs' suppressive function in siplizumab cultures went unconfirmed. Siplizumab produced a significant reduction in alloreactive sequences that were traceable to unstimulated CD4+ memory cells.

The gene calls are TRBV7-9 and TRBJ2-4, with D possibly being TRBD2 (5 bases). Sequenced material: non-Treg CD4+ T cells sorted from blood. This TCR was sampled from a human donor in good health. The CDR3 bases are TGTGCCAGCAGCTTTAGGGCTCAAGAATCGGGGGCCAAAAACATTCAGTACTTC. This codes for CASSFRAQESGAKNIQYF.